Following are 26 T cell receptor beta chains from one sample sequenced in a study of T cell changes during pregnancy in multiple sclerosis. This table comes from immunoSEQ multiplex PCR, and its TCRdb copy is limited to in-frame clones, with some not included. The table includes 70,000 to 80,000 clones, about 93% detected once. This specimen consisted of CD4+ T cells from peripheral blood mononuclear cells, obtained before pregnancy. These receptors were collected from a female donor with multiple sclerosis, enrolled in a pregnancy study.

The rearrangement joins TRBV4-3 to TRBJ2-2; no reliable D call. V shed 5 bases and J shed 2 bases, with 21 bases lying between them. The CDR3 extends over 18 amino acids. Germline V gives CDR1 LGHNA, CDR2 YSLEER. CDR3 residues: CASSARLSARLNTGELFF. The CDR3 DNA follows: TGCGCCAGCAGCGCCCGTTTGTCGGCAAGACTTAACACCGGGGAGCTGTTTTTT.

This rearrangement joins TRBV9 to TRBJ2-1, with 8 bases that match TRBD2. The V segment lost 3 bases and the J segment 2 bases; nucleotides outside the gene matches: 4. CDR3 size: 15 residues. The germline V gene has CDR1 SGDLS and CDR2 YYNGEE. The CDR3, as DNA: TGTGCCAGCAGCGAGCTAGCGGGTGCCTACAATGAGCAGTTCTTC. This encodes CASSELAGAYNEQFF.

CDR3 protein: CASTNRWAEAFF. The CDR3 bases are TGTGCCAGCACCAACAGGTGGGCTGAAGCTTTCTTT. The chain uses TRBV6-5 and TRBJ1-1; tentatively, D is TRBD1 (5 bases). Deletions cut 7 bases from V and 6 bases from J, with 12 bases between. CDR3 length equals 12 residues. The germline CDR1 and CDR2 sequences are MNHEY and SVGAGI.

The V gene is TRBV9, the J gene TRBJ2-1, with 7 bases fitting TRBD2. V lost 0 bases to trimming and J lost 8 bases; unmatched junction nucleotides: 11. CDR1 is SGDLS and CDR2 is YYNGEE in the germline V gene. The CDR3 has 16 residues. In DNA form, the CDR3 reads TGTGCCAGCAGCGTAGGGGCGGGAGAACCGAGCCATGAGCAGTTCTTC. This translates into CASSVGAGEPSHEQFF.

The chain couples TRBV27 to TRBJ1-3; D might be TRBD1 (5 bases). The CDR3 spans 16 residues. Trimming removed 3 bases at V and 0 bases at J, with 12 bases between. From germline, CDR1 is MNHEY and CDR2 SMNVEV (reference sequence). CDR3 sequence: CASSFREAYSGNTIYF. For the CDR3, the DNA is TGTGCCAGCAGTTTCAGGGAAGCTTACTCTGGAAACACCATATATTTT.

The chain joins TRBV18 to TRBJ2-1; 15 bases agree with TRBD2. Germline trimming cut 3 bases from V and 9 bases from J; bases unmatched to any gene: 12. The CDR3 spans 18 residues. In germline, CDR1 is KGHSH, CDR2 LQKENI. The CDR3 DNA reads TGTGCCAGCTCACCCCGGACTAGCGGGGGGGCCGTCGTATTTGAGCAGTTCTTC. It is translated as CASSPRTSGGAVVFEQFF.

The rearrangement uses TRBV30 and TRBJ2-5, with a tentative D call TRBD1 (5 bases). This CDR3 contains 11 residues. Trimming shortened V by 2 bases and J by 9 bases, and 10 bases separated the two germline ends. The germline CDR1 and CDR2 sequences are GTSNPN and SVGIG (reference sequence). The CDR3 loop reads CAWSLAQAQYF. The CDR3 region has the DNA TGTGCCTGGAGTCTGGCACAGGCCCAGTACTTC.

CDR3 DNA sequence: TGTGCCAGCAGCCCCCTAAGGGAGGGCCGCGAGCAGTACTTC. This gives the protein CASSPLREGREQYF. V and J are TRBV14 and TRBJ2-7; 7 bases are shared with TRBD2. The CDR3 consists of 14 residues. V dropped 4 bases and J dropped 6; count of bases not matched to a gene: 9. Per germline, CDR1 SGHDN and CDR2 FVKESK.

In regard to this clone: At one end, the junction sequence differs from germline, possibly due to a read error. The chain combines TRBV6-5 with TRBJ1-4; tentatively, D is TRBD1 (5 bases). The CDR3 is 10 amino acids. From germline, CDR1 is MNHEY and CDR2 SVGAGI. DNA for the CDR3: TGTGCCAGCAGTTACTCGATGGGGGGATTT. It codes for CASSYSMGGF.

The chain is built from TRBV7-2 and TRBJ2-3, with a possible D match to TRBD2 (6 bases). The CDR3 extends over 14 amino acids. V was cut by 4 bases and J by 2 bases, with 10 bases left in between. Germline lookup yields CDR1 SGHTA and CDR2 FQGNSA. The CDR3 sequence: CASSSDYYTDTQYF. Here the CDR3 DNA reads TGTGCCAGCAGCTCGGACTATTACACAGATACGCAGTATTTT. Variable domain in full (rest from reference TRBV7-2 and TRBJ2-3): GAGVSQSPSNKVTEKGKDVELRCDPISGHTALYWYRQSLGQGLEFLIYFQGNSAPDKSGLPSDRFSAERTGGSVSTLTIQRTQQEDSAVYLCASSSDYYTDTQYFGPGTRLTVL.

V gene TRBV5-6 combines with J gene TRBJ1-6; 8 bases are shared with TRBD1. Germline assignment: CDR1 SGHDT and CDR2 YYEEEE. CDR3 length equals 14 residues. V shed 5 bases, J shed 6 bases, and the junction held 4 bases outside the gene matches. The CDR3 protein is CASSLQGVNSPLHF. In DNA form, the CDR3 reads TGTGCCAGCAGTTTACAGGGGGTTAATTCACCCCTCCACTTT.

The rearrangement joins TRBV2 to TRBJ1-2; 9 bases line up with TRBD1. With 7 bases clipped from V and 4 bases from J, the junction kept 13 bases outside the gene matches. Germline V gives CDR1 SNHLY, CDR2 FYNNEI. There are 16 residues in the CDR3. This CDR3 reads CASTLAGTGIGYGYTF. CDR3 bases: TGTGCCAGCACCTTAGCCGGGACAGGGATAGGCTATGGCTACACCTTC.

The chain has TRBV15 and TRBJ2-2, with 10 bases fitting TRBD2. This CDR3 is 17 amino acids long. Germline V lookup: CDR1 LNHNV, CDR2 YYDKDF (reference sequence). V shed 3 bases, J shed 6 bases, and the junction held 10 bases outside the gene matches. The CDR3 region has the DNA TGTGCCACCAGCAGGGAACCTAGCGGGAGATTGGCCGGGGAGCTGTTTTTT. It translates to CATSREPSGRLAGELFF. Full variable domain (missing parts from reference TRBV15 and TRBJ2-2): DAMVIQNPRYQVTQFGKPVTLSCSQTLNHNVMYWYQQKSSQAPKLLFHYYDKDFNNEADTPDNFQSRRPNTSFCFLDIRSPGLGDTAMYLCATSREPSGRLAGELFFGEGSRLTVL.

The chain employs TRBV5-1 and TRBJ2-1; TRBD2 matches 7 bases. The CDR3 consists of 14 residues. Germline V gives CDR1 SGHRS, CDR2 YFSETQ. V shed 3 bases and J 9 bases; nucleotides not matched to a gene: 9. CDR3 DNA sequence: TGCGCCAGCAGCTCACTTTGGGAGGGAGGTGAGCAGTTCTTC. It yields the protein CASSSLWEGGEQFF.

This chain links TRBV19 with TRBJ1-5, with D perhaps matching TRBD1 (6 bases). There are 15 residues in the CDR3. From germline, CDR1 is LNHDA and CDR2 SQIVND (reference sequence). V lost 7 bases and J 4 bases, leaving 17 bases between the germline ends. In DNA form, the CDR3 reads TGTGCCAGTACTCACCGGGGGGCTACTAATCAGCCCCAGCATTTT. Translating it yields CASTHRGATNQPQHF. Drawing the rest from reference TRBV19 and TRBJ1-5, the complete variable domain is DGGITQSPKYLFRKEGQNVTLSCEQNLNHDAMYWYRQDPGQGLRLIYYSQIVNDFQKGDIAEGYSVSREKKESFPLTVTSAQKNPTAFYLCASTHRGATNQPQHFGDGTRLSIL.

V usage is TRBV6-4 and J usage is TRBJ2-1, with 11 bases matching TRBD2. The V segment lost 6 bases and the J segment 1 base; nucleotides outside the gene matches: 8. There are 17 residues in the CDR3. Germline assignment: CDR1 MRHNA and CDR2 SNTAGT. CDR3 coding DNA: TGTGCCAGCAGGCCCACTAGCGGGGGCATGTCCTACAATGAGCAGTTCTTC. Its protein is CASRPTSGGMSYNEQFF.

The chain recombines TRBV7-2 with TRBJ1-2, with 10 bases fitting TRBD1. V dropped 1 base and J dropped 7; count of bases not matched to a gene: 6. Germline assignment: CDR1 SGHTA and CDR2 FQGNSA. The CDR3 spans 15 residues. CDR3 protein: CASSLEGTGAFGYTF. CDR3 sequence (DNA): TGTGCCAGCAGCTTAGAAGGGACAGGGGCATTTGGCTACACCTTC.

The chain joins TRBV15 to TRBJ1-2, with D possibly matching TRBD1 (6 bases). V was pared by 3 bases and J by 4 bases, with 12 bases between. Germline V gene sequence: CDR1 LNHNV, CDR2 YYDKDF (reference sequence). The CDR3 is 14 residues long. This CDR3 is CATSSIGQSYGYTF. CDR3 bases: TGTGCCACCAGCAGTATCGGACAGTCCTATGGCTACACCTTC.

This sequence joins TRBV10-3 and TRBJ2-1; 7 nucleotides match TRBD1. CDR3 length: 14 residues. Trimming removed 4 bases from V and 6 bases from J; junction bases left unmatched: 6. Germline loops: CDR1 ENHRY, CDR2 SYGVKD. The CDR3 protein is CAISGDRDSNEQFF. CDR3 sequence (DNA): TGTGCCATCAGTGGGGACCGGGACAGCAATGAGCAGTTCTTC.

V usage is TRBV15 and J usage is TRBJ2-5; D might be TRBD1 (6 bases). This CDR3 has 16 residues. Trimming took 3 bases from V and 2 from J, leaving 16 bases between them. The germline V gene has CDR1 LNHNV and CDR2 YYDKDF (reference sequence). CDR3 coding DNA: TGTGCCACCAGCAGCGCCCTTGGCAGGGGACAAGAGACCCAGTACTTC. Its protein is CATSSALGRGQETQYF.

This chain links TRBV27 with TRBJ2-6; 8 bases match TRBD1. Germline loops: CDR1 MNHEY, CDR2 SMNVEV (reference sequence). The CDR3 runs to 16 residues. V trimming: 3 bases; J trimming: 2 bases; junction bases outside the gene matches: 3. The CDR3: CASSFRTGTGANVLTF. CDR3 bases: TGTGCCAGCAGTTTCCGGACAGGGACTGGGGCCAACGTCCTGACTTTC.

CDR3 in amino acids: CASSSRTGSTDTQYF. In DNA form, the CDR3 reads TGTGCCAGCAGCTCCCGGACGGGGAGCACAGATACGCAGTATTTT. The chain is built from TRBV5-4 and TRBJ2-3; D possibly corresponds to TRBD2 (5 bases). CDR3 length: 15 residues. V lost 3 bases and J 0 bases, leaving 11 bases between the germline ends. In germline, CDR1 is SGHNT, CDR2 YYREEE (reference sequence). Complete variable domain (other parts from reference TRBV5-4 and TRBJ2-3): ETGVTQSPTHLIKTRGQQVTLRCSSQSGHNTVSWYQQALGQGPQFIFQYYREEENGRGNFPPRFSGLQFPNYSSELNVNALELDDSALYLCASSSRTGSTDTQYFGPGTRLTVL.

The chain joins TRBV28 to TRBJ2-1, with D tentatively TRBD2 (6 bases). CDR3 length equals 14 residues. CDR1 MDHEN and CDR2 SYDVKM come from the germline V gene. V lost 5 bases and J lost 9, with 17 bases in between. The CDR3 spells CASSIPLRGTEQFF. For the CDR3, the DNA is TGTGCCAGCAGTATACCCCTCCGCGGGACTGAGCAGTTCTTC.

This clone was counted once. The J gene is TRBJ2-3, the V gene TRBV28; a weak D match, TRBD2 (5 bases). In germline, CDR1 is MDHEN, CDR2 SYDVKM. The V end lost 5 bases, the J end lost 8 bases, and 17 bases lay between the germline ends. The CDR3 length is 14 residues. The CDR3 loop reads CASSLIARAGTQYF. CDR3 DNA: TGTGCCAGCAGTCTCATAGCGCGGGCGGGTACGCAGTATTTT.

The chain employs TRBV28 and TRBJ2-7; 11 bases align to TRBD2. The ends lost 8 bases at V and 4 bases at J; junction bases unmatched: 7. This CDR3 is 14 amino acids long. Per the germline V gene, CDR1 is MDHEN and CDR2 is SYDVKM. CDR3 residues: CASLGRTSGYEQYF. The CDR3 nucleotides are TGTGCCAGCCTAGGGCGGACTAGCGGGTACGAGCAGTACTTC.

The chain is built from TRBV27 and TRBJ2-3; D might be TRBD2 (6 bases). Germline CDR1 is MNHEY and CDR2 is SMNVEV (reference sequence). Trimming stripped 5 bases from V and 6 bases from J, with 15 bases between. The CDR3 length is 14 residues. The CDR3 loop is CASSPGGAYDTQYF. The DNA of the CDR3 is TGTGCCAGCAGTCCCGGCGGGGCTTACGATACGCAGTATTTT.